This record looks at one TCR beta chain sequence and its context. Its antigen has not been determined. No much larger clone exists at a distance of one base, and base qualities are not known. The sample comes from a study of blood T cell repertoires in COVID-19 (dated by TCRdb to the early 2020s). Broadly, across the study: Samples covering the acute and convalescent phases of COVID-19 were provided by collaborators in the United States, Italy and Spain. The repertoires were released in a freely available public database meant as a resource for research on the immune response to SARS-CoV-2. The material from the prospective study consisted of cDNA or gDNA derived from T cells, B-cell-depleted T cells, or PBMCs. Where available, HLA class I and class II types were obtained from metadata supplied by the sample provider rather than from assay-based typing. The samples were drawn from two sources: the first 160 participants of the ongoing ImmuneRACE study, and 950 to 1,500 subjects contributed by 6 global collaborators. Sample metadata almost always included a de-identified subject ID, COVID-19 status, age in years and sex. Subjects who had been exposed to COVID-19, were actively infected with it, or had recovered from it provided the deeply sampled blood TCRbeta repertoires that made up the dataset. The paper's findings and limits, for the study overall: Clinical and demographic metadata were provided uncurated, with the amount varying by source and participant.

Each collaborating institution followed its own protocols to collect whole blood in K2EDTA tubes. For TCRbeta analysis, collaborators shipped samples in one of three forms: frozen whole blood, isolated PBMCs, or DNA extracted from either of those sample types. The junction shows trimming of 6 bases on V and 5 bases on J, and the gene matches do not reach 13 bases of it. CDR1 and CDR2 are read off the germline V gene as LGHNT and FRNRAP. The CDR3 has 16 amino acids, counting the end cysteine and phenylalanine. The DNA shown is the 48-base CDR3, in frame from base 1. The immunoSEQ Assay, a bias-controlled multiplex PCR, was used to amplify TCRbeta CDR3 regions from genomic DNA. Per the source publication's procedure: The number of nucleated cells in each sample was estimated from the amplification of reference gene primers within the assay. Sequence reads were collapsed and filtered to measure the absolute abundance of every unique TCRbeta CDR3 rearrangement. For each sample, productive Simpson clonality was calculated as the square root of Simpson's diversity index across productive rearrangements. Here the immuneACCESS table is served through TCRdb, limited to in-frame sequences with V and J called. Missing clones are a known gap in these copies; in checked studies unresolved V genes cover under half, and the rest lacks a known reason. Clonal size and the V and J genes are those of that table, whereas D and trimming came from the DNA. The sample profile shows about 190,000 clones; roughly 86% of them were found once. The top ten clones comprise approximately 5.1% of the sample.

Input material: peripheral blood. This receptor chain uses TRBV12-5 and TRBJ2-3; 8 central bases correspond to TRBD2. This receptor was taken from a woman in her seventies with active or convalescent COVID-19. CDR3 sequence: CASGRGAGGGVDTQYF. The base sequence is TGTGCTAGTGGCCGTGGGGCGGGAGGAGGAGTAGATACGCAGTATTTT.